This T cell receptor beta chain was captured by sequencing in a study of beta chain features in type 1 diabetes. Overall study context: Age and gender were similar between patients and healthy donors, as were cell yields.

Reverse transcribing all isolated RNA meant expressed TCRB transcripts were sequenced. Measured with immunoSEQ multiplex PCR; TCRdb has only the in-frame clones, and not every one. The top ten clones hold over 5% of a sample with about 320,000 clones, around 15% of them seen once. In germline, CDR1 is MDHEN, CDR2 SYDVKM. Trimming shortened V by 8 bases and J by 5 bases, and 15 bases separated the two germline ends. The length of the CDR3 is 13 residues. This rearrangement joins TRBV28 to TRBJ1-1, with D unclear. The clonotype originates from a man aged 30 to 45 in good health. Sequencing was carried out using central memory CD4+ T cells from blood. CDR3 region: CASRESGRTEAFF. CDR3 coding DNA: TGTGCCAGCCGCGAATCGGGGAGAACTGAAGCTTTCTTT.